The 30 T cell receptor beta chains given below trace back to one sample, sequenced in a study of T cell responses to AZD1222 COVID-19 vaccine. The protocol was immunoSEQ multiplex PCR, while the TCRdb copy is restricted to in-frame clones and leaves out a portion. The sample yields more than 85,000 clones, about 88% seen once. The specimen comprised peripheral blood, sampled on day 0 of AZD1222 vaccination. The source is an adult in good health.

This sequence joins TRBV6-6 and TRBJ1-5, with D possibly TRBD1 on 5 matching bases. Germline-derived CDR1 and CDR2 are MNHNY and SVGAGI (reference sequence). The CDR3 runs 18 residues. The V gene lost 5 bases and the J gene lost 0 bases, with 20 bases spanning the gap. The CDR3 DNA sequence: TGTGCCAGCAGTCAACGGCCACTTGAGGGGATTAGCAATCAGCCCCAGCATTTT. Its protein is CASSQRPLEGISNQPQHF.

The chain links TRBV7-2 to TRBJ2-3, with D tentatively TRBD2 (5 bases). Germline lookup yields CDR1 SGHTA and CDR2 FQGNSA. The CDR3 is 12 residues long. The V gene lost 4 bases and the J gene lost 5 bases, with 7 bases spanning the gap. CDR3 bases: TGTGCCAGCAGCTCTAGCCTAGATACGCAGTATTTT. Translating gives CASSSSLDTQYF.

This chain connects TRBV5-1 to TRBJ2-7; 10 positions match TRBD2. V dropped 1 base and J dropped 3; count of bases not matched to a gene: 1. CDR3 length: 14 residues. Germline CDR1 and CDR2: SGHRS and YFSETQ. CDR3 region: CASSLTSGNYEQYF. The CDR3 bases are TGCGCCAGCAGCTTGACTAGCGGGAACTACGAGCAGTACTTC.

The genes are TRBV7-9 and TRBJ2-3; TRBD1 matches at 7 bases. The CDR3 is 15 residues long. Losses at the gene ends were 5 bases for V and 0 bases for J; bases not matched to a gene: 5. Germline V gene data show CDR1 as SEHNR and CDR2 as FQNEAQ (reference sequence). The CDR3 spells CASSDRTGSTDTQYF. In nucleotides, the CDR3 is TGTGCCAGCAGCGACCGGACAGGTAGCACAGATACGCAGTATTTT.

The CDR3 nucleotides are TGTGCCTGGAGGGTATCGGGCGGGGAGCTGTTTTTT. Its protein product is CAWRVSGGELFF. V and J are TRBV30 and TRBJ2-2; the D is unclear. The CDR3 runs 12 residues. Germline V gives CDR1 GTSNPN, CDR2 SVGIG (reference sequence). With 3 bases removed from V and 7 bases from J, the gap between germline ends came to 9 bases. Variable domain in full (rest from reference TRBV30 and TRBJ2-2): SQTIHQWPATLVQPVGSPLSLECTVEGTSNPNLYWYRQAAGRGLQLLFYSVGIGQISSEVPQNLSASRPQDRQFILSSKKLLLSDSGFYLCAWRVSGGELFFGEGSRLTVL.

This chain connects TRBV5-4 to TRBJ2-5, with TRBD1 identical over 9 bases. Trimming removed 2 bases from V and 4 bases from J; junction bases left unmatched: 3. In germline, CDR1 is SGHNT, CDR2 YYREEE (reference sequence). This CDR3 is built from 14 residues. CDR3 residues: CASSFRQGGETQYF. CDR3 nucleotide sequence: TGTGCCAGCAGCTTCAGACAGGGGGGAGAGACCCAGTACTTC.

V and J are TRBV27 and TRBJ2-5, with 12 positions matching TRBD2. V trimming: 5 bases; J trimming: 5 bases; junction bases outside the gene matches: 12. Germline values: CDR1 MNHEY, CDR2 SMNVEV (reference sequence). The CDR3 consists of 17 residues. The CDR3 DNA follows: TGTGCCAGCAGTCCCCGGACTAGCGGGGCCCCCCGGGAGACCCAGTACTTC. Its translation: CASSPRTSGAPRETQYF.

V usage is TRBV4-2 and J usage is TRBJ1-1, with D uncertain. With 1 base removed from V and 2 bases from J, the gap between germline ends came to 8 bases. Germline assignment: CDR1 LGHNA and CDR2 YNFKEQ. The CDR3 sequence is 14 residues long. The CDR3 spells CASSQVRGNTEAFF. The CDR3 coding sequence is TGTGCCAGCAGCCAAGTTCGGGGAAACACTGAAGCTTTCTTT.

V is TRBV3-1 (or the pseudogene TRBV3-2) and J is TRBJ2-6, with 11 bases fitting TRBD1. J was trimmed by 3 bases and V by 11 bases; bases with no gene match: 6. The length of the CDR3 is 15 residues. Per the germline V gene, CDR1 is LGHDT and CDR2 is YNNKEL (reference sequence). The CDR3 DNA is TGTGCCGCGGGGACAGGGGGAATTGGGGCCAACGTCCTGACTTTC. Protein sequence: CAAGTGGIGANVLTF.

The V and J genes are TRBV7-2 and TRBJ2-5; 8 bases map to TRBD2. CDR3 length: 14 residues. After removal of 6 bases from V and 5 bases from J, the junction contained 8 bases not matched to a gene. CDR1 and CDR2 (germline): SGHTA, FQGNSA. The CDR3 loop reads CASRSAGVWETQYF. In DNA, the CDR3 is TGTGCCAGCAGATCAGCGGGAGTGTGGGAGACCCAGTACTTC.

In DNA form, the CDR3 reads TGTGCCAGCAGCTTGGACGGAGGGAATCAGCCCCAGCATTTT. Encoded protein: CASSLDGGNQPQHF. The chain links TRBV11-1 to TRBJ1-5; D unclear. There are 14 residues in the CDR3. Between the trimmed V and J ends, which lost 3 bases and 4 bases, there was a span of 10 bases. Germline lookup yields CDR1 SGHAT and CDR2 FQDESV (reference sequence).

This sequence joins TRBV4-1 and TRBJ2-1, with 9 nucleotides matching TRBD2. The V and J ends lost 4 bases and 0 bases, in that order; junction bases with no gene match: 1. Germline V CDR1 and CDR2: MGHRA, YSYEKL. CDR3 size: 15 residues. DNA of the CDR3: TGCGCCAGCAGCCGAGCGGGGGGCTCCTACAATGAGCAGTTCTTC. Protein: CASSRAGGSYNEQFF.

The chain joins TRBV30 to TRBJ2-7, with 9 nucleotides matching TRBD1. In germline, CDR1 is GTSNPN, CDR2 SVGIG (reference sequence). The CDR3 sequence is 15 residues long. The V gene end was trimmed by 2 bases and the J gene end by 10 bases; junction bases not matched to a gene: 15. CDR3 DNA: TGTGCCTGGAGTTTCCCCGGGACAGGGCGTAATGGACAGTACTTC. This sequence encodes CAWSFPGTGRNGQYF.

This clone was observed a single time. As DNA, the CDR3 is TGTGCCAGCAGCTTAACCCAGCTAGCCGGAGGGACCGGGGAGCTGTTTTTT. Translated, it gives CASSLTQLAGGTGELFF. This chain joins TRBV7-3 and TRBJ2-2; the D gene is possibly TRBD2 (6 bases). Germline V gene sequence: CDR1 SGHTA, CDR2 FQGTGA. The ends were cut back, 0 bases at V and 5 bases at J, with 16 bases in the middle. The CDR3 sequence is 17 residues long.

The CDR3, as DNA: TGTGCCAGCAGTCCCAGGGGGGAATTGGCTTTCTTT. Its protein product is CASSPRGELAFF. The rearrangement joins TRBV6-5 to TRBJ1-1, with TRBD1 matching 7 bases. The V and J ends lost 5 bases and 11 bases, in that order; junction bases with no gene match: 8. The CDR3 runs to 12 residues. CDR1 and CDR2 (germline): MNHEY, SVGAGI.

The rearrangement links TRBV30 to TRBJ2-4; TRBD1 aligns across 11 bases. This CDR3 is 13 amino acids long. Trimming took 2 bases from V and 7 from J; bases not matched to a gene: 1. Germline V CDR1 and CDR2: GTSNPN, SVGIG (reference sequence). DNA of the CDR3: TGTGCCTGGAGTTGGACAGGGGGCAACATTCAGTACTTC. Its translation is CAWSWTGGNIQYF.

V usage is TRBV5-1 and J usage is TRBJ2-1; TRBD2 matches at 8 bases. The CDR3 is 15 residues long. Germline lookup yields CDR1 SGHRS and CDR2 YFSETQ. J was trimmed by 8 bases and V by 6 bases; bases with no gene match: 13. The CDR3 here is CASKGGGGSWDEQFF. In nucleotides, the CDR3 is TGCGCCAGCAAGGGTGGCGGGGGGTCCTGGGATGAGCAGTTCTTC.

This chain uses TRBV6-4 with TRBJ1-2; D might be TRBD1 (5 bases). The V gene's germline CDR1 is MRHNA and CDR2 SNTAGT. Between the trimmed V and J ends, which lost 6 bases and 4 bases, there was a span of 12 bases. CDR3 length: 13 residues. This chain's CDR3 is CASRAGHGYGYTF. The CDR3 DNA is TGTGCCAGCAGGGCCGGACACGGCTATGGCTACACCTTC.

The CDR3 loop is CASSSPVGRNNYGYTF. The CDR3 DNA follows: TGTGCCAGCAGTTCCCCCGTGGGACGGAATAACTATGGCTACACCTTC. The V call is TRBV28, the J call TRBJ1-2; TRBD1 might be the D (5 bases). This CDR3 is built from 16 residues. Germline V gene lookup returns CDR1 MDHEN and CDR2 SYDVKM. V lost 4 bases, J lost 1 base, and 16 bases lay in between.

V usage is TRBV13 and J usage is TRBJ1-2; 9 positions agree with TRBD1. V dropped 3 bases and J dropped 2; count of bases not matched to a gene: 1. The CDR3 spans 14 residues. Per germline, CDR1 PRHDT and CDR2 FYEKMQ (reference sequence). CDR3 sequence (DNA): TGTGCCAGCAGCTTCGGACAGGGGAACTATGGCTACACCTTC. Translating gives CASSFGQGNYGYTF.

This sequence joins TRBV19 and TRBJ1-3; D gene uncertain. Germline CDR1 LNHDA, CDR2 SQIVND (reference sequence). Trimming shortened V by 5 bases and J by 0 bases, and 11 bases separated the two germline ends. The CDR3 covers 15 residues. DNA for the CDR3: TGTGCCAGTAGTTGGCTAAGTCACTCTGGAAACACCATATATTTT. This sequence encodes CASSWLSHSGNTIYF.

This chain links TRBV5-1 with TRBJ1-3; 12 bases are shared with TRBD1. With 4 bases clipped from V and 4 bases from J, the junction kept 9 bases outside the gene matches. The CDR3 contains 17 residues. From germline, CDR1 is SGHRS and CDR2 YFSETQ. CDR3 sequence (DNA): TGCGCCAGCAGCCCGTGGGACAGGGGGCGCGGAGGAAACACCATATATTTT. Encoded protein: CASSPWDRGRGGNTIYF.

This clone has just a few counts. This sequence joins TRBV19 and TRBJ2-3; 7 bases align to TRBD1. CDR3 length: 14 amino acids. V shed 1 base, J shed 4 bases, and the junction held 2 bases outside the gene matches. Per germline, CDR1 LNHDA and CDR2 SQIVND (reference sequence). CDR3 DNA sequence: TGTGCCAGTAGTATAGCGACAGGGTCAGATACGCAGTATTTT. This sequence encodes CASSIATGSDTQYF.

The chain couples TRBV4-3 to TRBJ2-7; 7 bases are a match to TRBD1. This CDR3 comprises 13 residues. Unmatched junction bases numbered 9, after V lost 4 bases and J lost 9 bases. CDR1 is LGHNA and CDR2 is YSLEER in the germline V gene. The CDR3 DNA is TGCGCCAGCAGCCCCCAGACAGGGTCGGGGCAGTACTTC. This encodes CASSPQTGSGQYF.

This chain connects TRBV28 to TRBJ2-7; D ambiguous. Germline V gene data show CDR1 as MDHEN and CDR2 as SYDVKM. The V and J ends lost 8 bases and 3 bases respectively, with 8 bases between them. The CDR3 length is 11 residues. CDR3 region: CASSQGYEQYF. CDR3 bases: TGTGCCAGCTCCCAAGGCTACGAGCAGTACTTC.

The chain couples TRBV28 to TRBJ1-5, with D perhaps TRBD1 (6 bases). V was trimmed by 1 base and J by 3 bases, leaving 10 bases between them. The length of the CDR3 is 15 residues. CDR1 is MDHEN, CDR2 SYDVKM, per germline. CDR3 protein: CASSLLGGPNQPQHF. The CDR3 coding sequence is TGTGCCAGCAGTTTATTGGGGGGGCCCAATCAGCCCCAGCATTTT.

This sequence joins TRBV6-5 and TRBJ1-2; 9 bases match TRBD1. Germline-derived CDR1 and CDR2 are MNHEY and SVGAGI. CDR3 length: 12 residues. Trimming removed 8 bases from V and 8 bases from J; junction bases left unmatched: 6. CDR3 DNA: TGTGCCAGCCGGGACAGGGTCTTCGGCTACACCTTC. This sequence encodes CASRDRVFGYTF.

The chain links TRBV29-1 to TRBJ2-2; 9 bases agree with TRBD2. V shed 6 bases and J 6 bases; nucleotides not matched to a gene: 8. Germline loops: CDR1 SQVTM, CDR2 ANQGSEA. The CDR3 length is 14 residues. The CDR3 DNA reads TGCAGCGTCTCTAGCGGGGTGGACGCCGGGGAGCTGTTTTTT. Protein sequence: CSVSSGVDAGELFF.

The V call is TRBV2, the J call TRBJ2-7, with D perhaps matching TRBD2 (6 bases). CDR3 length: 13 residues. V dropped 7 bases and J dropped 7 bases, with 17 bases sitting between them. Germline V gives CDR1 SNHLY, CDR2 FYNNEI. CDR3 sequence reads: CASKTATAGEQYF. The CDR3 nucleotides are TGTGCCAGCAAAACCGCGACGGCGGGGGAGCAGTACTTC.

This chain uses TRBV25-1 with TRBJ2-3, with unresolved D. The germline V gene has CDR1 MGHDK and CDR2 SYGVNS. This CDR3 comprises 12 residues. V was cut by 6 bases and J by 2 bases, with 6 bases left in between. The CDR3 loop is CASSPSTDTQYF. DNA of the CDR3: TGTGCCAGCAGCCCCTCCACAGATACGCAGTATTTT. Based on the CDR3 plus reference TRBV25-1 and TRBJ2-3, the full variable domain is EADIYQTPRYLVIGTGKKITLECSQTMGHDKMYWYQQDPGMELHLIHYSYGVNSTEKGDLSSESTVSRIRTEHFPLTLESARPSHTSQYLCASSPSTDTQYFGPGTRLTVL.